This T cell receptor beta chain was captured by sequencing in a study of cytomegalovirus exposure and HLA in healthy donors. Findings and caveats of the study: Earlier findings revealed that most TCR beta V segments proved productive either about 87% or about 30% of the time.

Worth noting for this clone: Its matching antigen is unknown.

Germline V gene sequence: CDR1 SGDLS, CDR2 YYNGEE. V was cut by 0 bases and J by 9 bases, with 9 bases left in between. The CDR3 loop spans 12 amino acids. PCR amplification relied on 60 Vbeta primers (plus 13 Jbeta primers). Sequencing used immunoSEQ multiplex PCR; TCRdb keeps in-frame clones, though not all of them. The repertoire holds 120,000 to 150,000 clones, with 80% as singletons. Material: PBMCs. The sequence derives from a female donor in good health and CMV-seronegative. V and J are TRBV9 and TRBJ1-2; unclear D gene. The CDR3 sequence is CASSVGPSSYTF. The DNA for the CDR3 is TGTGCCAGCAGCGTAGGGCCTAGTAGCTACACCTTC.